The TCR beta chain described here comes from a study of T-cell reconstitution after alpha-beta-depleted transplantation in children. Germline CDR1 is GTSNPN and CDR2 is SVGIG (reference sequence). V lost 4 bases and J lost 6, with 14 bases in between. The CDR3 has 13 amino acids. TCRbeta library preparation incorporated unique molecular identifiers. Each CDR3 protein gets one entry after TCRdb re-called the PCR reads with MiXCR. The sample shows about 640,000 distinct CDR3 sequences, under 15% of them seen only once. The sequence was collected from a male patient between 10 and 17 years old who had a stem cell transplant for acute myeloid leukemia, so the T cells may come from the graft donor. The V gene is TRBV30, the J gene TRBJ2-3, with a weak D call TRBD2 (5 bases). The sequencing here drew on PBMCs, mostly from graft donor cells, taken 360 days after TCRalphabeta/CD19-depleted stem cell transplant. The CDR3: CAWNGLLGDTQYF. The CDR3 DNA sequence: TGTGCCTGGAACGGACTGCTCGGTGATACGCAGTATTTT.